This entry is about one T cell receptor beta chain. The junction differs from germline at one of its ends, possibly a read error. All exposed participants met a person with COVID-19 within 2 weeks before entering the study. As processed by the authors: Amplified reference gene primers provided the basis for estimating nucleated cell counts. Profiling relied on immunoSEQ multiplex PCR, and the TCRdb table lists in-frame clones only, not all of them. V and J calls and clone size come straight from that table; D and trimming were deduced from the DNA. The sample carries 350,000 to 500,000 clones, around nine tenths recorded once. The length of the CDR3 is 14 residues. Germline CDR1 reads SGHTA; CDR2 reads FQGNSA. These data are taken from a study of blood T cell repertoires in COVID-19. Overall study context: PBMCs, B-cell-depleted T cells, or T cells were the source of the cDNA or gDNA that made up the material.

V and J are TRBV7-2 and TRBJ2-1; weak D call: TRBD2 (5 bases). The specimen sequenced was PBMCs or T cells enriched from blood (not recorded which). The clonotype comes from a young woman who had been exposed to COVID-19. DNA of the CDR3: TGTGCCAGCAGCCCCCGAGCGAGGGCGGGTCAACAGCTCTTC. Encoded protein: CASSPRARAGQQLF.